The 18 T cell receptor beta chains reported below all come from one sample, sequenced in a study of T cell responses to AZD1222 COVID-19 vaccine (TCRdb year 2021). Explained via the paper, the time point label denotes: baseline before first vaccination. Receptors were amplified or captured by the immunoSEQ multiplex PCR assay. The table comes from immuneACCESS by way of TCRdb, which keeps in-frame sequences with V and J called. Part of the clones is missing from these tables; in studies checked, under half for an unresolved V gene and the rest for unknown reasons. The table for this sample lists tens of thousands of clones; about nine tenths of them were counted only once. The ten top clones hold about 2% of the sample. Sequenced material: peripheral blood, taken on day 0 of AZD1222 vaccination. These receptors came from an adult in good health.

The V gene is TRBV27, the J gene TRBJ2-7; D is uncertain. Germline CDR1 MNHEY, CDR2 SMNVEV (reference sequence). Trimming removed 2 bases at V and 2 bases at J, with 7 bases between. The CDR3 runs to 13 residues. The CDR3 DNA sequence: TGTGCCAGCAGTTTAAACGTCGCCTACGAGCAGTACTTC. Translation: CASSLNVAYEQYF.

The chain employs TRBV28 and TRBJ1-2; TRBD1 matches at 9 bases. The CDR3 contains 13 residues. Germline V gene data show CDR1 as MDHEN and CDR2 as SYDVKM. With 4 bases clipped from V and 7 bases from J, the junction kept 4 bases outside the gene matches. The CDR3 nucleotides are TGTGCCAGCAGTTCTACAGGGGGCTTTGGCTACACCTTC. This encodes CASSSTGGFGYTF.

The rearrangement links TRBV2 to TRBJ1-5, with 7 bases matching TRBD1. V lost 7 bases, J lost 6 bases, and 6 bases stayed unmatched. In germline, CDR1 is SNHLY, CDR2 FYNNEI. The CDR3 is 13 residues long. CDR3 coding DNA: TGTGCCAGCATGCAAGGGGGCGGTCAGCCCCAGCATTTT. It specifies CASMQGGGQPQHF.

This chain uses TRBV7-8 with TRBJ2-1, with 7 bases identical to TRBD1. The CDR3 is made up of 17 amino acids. Trimming at V came to 5 bases and at J to 7 bases, leaving 17 bases not matched to a gene. From germline, CDR1 is SGHVS and CDR2 FQNEAQ. CDR3 protein: CASSLRDRNQITNEQFF. Here the CDR3 DNA reads TGTGCCAGCAGCCTTCGGGACAGAAACCAAATTACAAATGAGCAGTTCTTC.

The rearrangement links TRBV5-1 to TRBJ2-7; D assignment may be TRBD1 or TRBD2 (6 bases each). Germline CDR1 and CDR2: SGHRS and YFSETQ. This CDR3 spans 14 amino acids. With 4 bases removed from V and 5 bases from J, the gap between germline ends came to 16 bases. CDR3 DNA sequence: TGCGCCAGCAGCCCCATCGGGGGCGAAGACGAGCAGTACTTC. Amino acids: CASSPIGGEDEQYF.

The V gene is TRBV12-5, the J gene TRBJ2-1; the match to TRBD2 covers 8 bases. The CDR3 covers 13 residues. The germline V gene encodes CDR1 LGHNT and CDR2 FRNRAP. CDR3 nucleotides: TGTGCCACAGGGCTAGCGGGTGGCAATGAGCAGTTCTTC. Residues: CATGLAGGNEQFF.

The chain carries TRBV7-2 and TRBJ1-2; the D is unclear. There are 13 residues in the CDR3. The V and J ends lost 2 bases and 4 bases respectively, with 8 bases between them. The V gene's germline CDR1 is SGHTA and CDR2 FQGNSA. Here the CDR3 reads CASSLMAGYGYTF. DNA for the CDR3: TGTGCCAGCAGCTTAATGGCGGGCTATGGCTACACCTTC.

This clone occurred once. The chain joins TRBV6-1 to TRBJ1-2; TRBD1 agrees at 7 bases. Per the germline V gene, CDR1 is MNHNS and CDR2 is SASEGT. Germline trimming cut 1 base from V and 6 bases from J; bases unmatched to any gene: 5. The CDR3 covers 14 residues. In DNA, the CDR3 is TGTGCCAGCAGTGAAGTGCAGGGGGGAAATGGCTACACCTTC. It encodes CASSEVQGGNGYTF.

The chain joins TRBV28 to TRBJ2-1; D is undetermined. Germline V lookup: CDR1 MDHEN, CDR2 SYDVKM. Deletions cut 5 bases from V and 12 bases from J, with 14 bases between. There are 12 residues in the CDR3. CDR3 nucleotides: TGTGCCAGCAGTCCGTTCAATATGGGGCAGTTCTTC. This translates into CASSPFNMGQFF.

This clone was picked up one time. The CDR3 DNA follows: TGTGCCACCAGCAGGGACAGGGCGAACCTCTACGAGCAGTACTTC. Translated, it gives CATSRDRANLYEQYF. The V gene is TRBV15, the J gene TRBJ2-7; 8 nucleotides agree with TRBD1. Germline CDR1 and CDR2: LNHNV and YYDKDF (reference sequence). This CDR3 is built from 15 residues. V lost 3 bases to trimming and J lost 3 bases; unmatched junction nucleotides: 7.

J is TRBJ1-1 and V is TRBV6-5; D gene unclear. The V and J ends lost 0 bases and 8 bases respectively, with 16 bases between them. The germline gives CDR1 MNHEY, CDR2 SVGAGI. The CDR3 runs 15 residues. The CDR3 nucleotides are TGTGCCAGCAGTTACTCGAAGGCCCCAGAGACGGAAGCTTTCTTT. Translation: CASSYSKAPETEAFF.

The J gene is TRBJ2-7, the V gene TRBV5-1; no clear D gene. The CDR3 length is 14 residues. Germline assignment: CDR1 SGHRS and CDR2 YFSETQ. V was clipped by 0 bases and J by 2 bases, with 9 bases between them. The CDR3 nucleotides read TGCGCCAGCAGCTTGGCCGGGTCGACCTACGAGCAGTACTTC. As protein: CASSLAGSTYEQYF.

The chain employs TRBV5-1 and TRBJ1-1; D unresolved. The CDR3 loop spans 16 amino acids. Germline CDR1 and CDR2: SGHRS and YFSETQ. Trimming shortened V by 2 bases and J by 2 bases, and 16 bases separated the two germline ends. CDR3 sequence: CASSFSGGGRNTEAFF. CDR3 DNA sequence: TGCGCCAGCAGCTTCTCTGGAGGAGGTAGAAACACTGAAGCTTTCTTT. The entire variable domain, with the rest obtained from reference TRBV5-1 and TRBJ1-1, is as follows: KAGVTQTPRYLIKTRGQQVTLSCSPISGHRSVSWYQQTPGQGLQFLFEYFSETQRNKGNFPGRFSGRQFSNSRSEMNVSTLELGDSALYLCASSFSGGGRNTEAFFGQGTRLTVV.

This clone was counted once. The chain combines TRBV5-1 with TRBJ1-1; D remains unclear. Germline CDR1 SGHRS, CDR2 YFSETQ. The CDR3 extends over 13 amino acids. Trimming took 0 bases from V and 6 from J, leaving 9 bases between them. For the CDR3, the DNA is TGCGCCAGCAGCTTGGGCCCGGCGGCTGAAGCTTTCTTT. Protein sequence: CASSLGPAAEAFF.

The chain employs TRBV11-2 and TRBJ1-2, with D possibly TRBD1 on 6 matching bases. Trimming cost V 2 bases and J 3 bases, with 19 bases left between them. The CDR3 has 17 amino acids. CDR1 is SGHAT and CDR2 is FQNNGV in the germline V gene. The CDR3 loop is CASSLKDQGTLHYGYTF. The CDR3 bases are TGTGCCAGCAGCTTAAAGGATCAGGGGACACTACACTATGGCTACACCTTC.

The chain employs TRBV11-2 and TRBJ2-1; D not resolved. Germline V CDR1 and CDR2: SGHAT, FQNNGV. V lost 0 bases to trimming and J lost 8 bases, with 11 bases between them. The CDR3 loop spans 14 amino acids. CDR3 in DNA: TGTGCCAGCAGCTTAGATACCTTAGACCATGAGCAGTTCTTC. Encoded protein: CASSLDTLDHEQFF.

This rearrangement joins TRBV9 to TRBJ2-1, with 10 bases lining up with TRBD2. The germline gives CDR1 SGDLS, CDR2 YYNGEE. The CDR3 contains 17 residues. With 4 bases clipped from V and 8 bases from J, the junction kept 15 bases outside the gene matches. CDR3 residues: CASSSHVGSGGAYEQFF. DNA for the CDR3: TGTGCCAGCAGCTCTCATGTGGGGAGCGGGGGGGCCTATGAGCAGTTCTTC.

J is TRBJ2-3 and V is TRBV9; a weak D match, TRBD1 (6 bases). CDR3 length: 14 amino acids. The germline V gene has CDR1 SGDLS and CDR2 YYNGEE. Trimming left V 3 bases short and J 2 bases short, with 10 bases between. The CDR3 sequence: CASSAGQLTDTQYF. The CDR3 coding sequence is TGTGCCAGCAGCGCCGGACAGCTCACAGATACGCAGTATTTT.